The 30 T cell receptor beta chains below all came from one sample that was sequenced in a study of T cell repertoires in cytomegalovirus infection. These receptors lack a known antigen. TCRdb re-derived calls from the reads in MiXCR, one entry per CDR3 protein. This sample has around 900,000 distinct CDR3 sequences, with less than 40% found just once. The specimen comprised cultured CD8+ T cells from PBMCs, sampled from culture after CMV antigen stimulation. The receptor source for this set is a human donor in good health (CMV status not recorded). Some clones in this sample may be carry-over from other donors' samples.

The chain couples TRBV6-1 to TRBJ2-7; D gene ambiguous. In germline, CDR1 is MNHNS, CDR2 SASEGT. This CDR3 has 14 amino acids. V lost 2 bases, J lost 3 bases, and 11 bases lay in between. CDR3 DNA sequence: TGTGCCAGCAGTGAATCCCGCAGGCGCTACGAGCAGTACGTC. Translating it yields CASSESRRRYEQYV.

This clonotype was recorded only once. Mismatch with germline at one junction end may stem from a read error. The V call is TRBV13, the J call TRBJ2-3, with D unresolved. Germline loops: CDR1 PRHDT, CDR2 FYEKMQ (reference sequence). The CDR3 extends over 12 amino acids. The CDR3 sequence is CVSSFNSDTQYF. DNA of the CDR3: TGTGTCAGCAGCTTCAACTCAGATACGCAGTATTTT.

This clonotype was counted ten times or more. The CDR3 coding sequence is TGTGCCAGCAGCAAGGACGGCGGAAACACCATATATTTT. This codes for CASSKDGGNTIYF. The chain carries TRBV11-2 and TRBJ1-3; D is uncertain. Germline V gene lookup returns CDR1 SGHAT and CDR2 FQNNGV. This CDR3 is built from 13 residues. The V gene lost 5 bases and the J gene lost 4 bases, with 9 bases spanning the gap.

The chain has TRBV9 and TRBJ2-1, with D possibly being TRBD1 or TRBD2 (5 bases each). V dropped 4 bases and J dropped 6 bases, with 20 bases sitting between them. The germline CDR1 and CDR2 sequences are SGDLS and YYNGEE. The CDR3 totals 16 residues. CDR3 bases: TGTGCCAGCAGCCCTAGGGGCCTGGGGGTATTCAATGAGCAGTTCTTC. Translating gives CASSPRGLGVFNEQFF.

This clonotype turned up a few times. In nucleotides, the CDR3 is TGTGCCAGTAGTACCCCAAACGGGGGACAGGGACAGTATGGCTACACCTTC. Its protein is CASSTPNGGQGQYGYTF. This chain links TRBV19 with TRBJ1-2, with TRBD1 identical over 9 bases. V lost 4 bases and J lost 5; bases outside the gene matches: 14. The germline V gene encodes CDR1 LNHDA and CDR2 SQIVND (reference sequence). This CDR3 is built from 17 residues.

The CDR3 spells CASSLSFWAGGASQPQHF. CDR3 DNA sequence: TGTGCCAGCAGTTTGTCTTTTTGGGCAGGGGGCGCGAGTCAGCCCCAGCATTTT. The V call is TRBV28, the J call TRBJ1-5, with 8 bases identical to TRBD1. CDR3 length: 18 amino acids. The V and J ends lost 3 bases and 6 bases, in that order; junction bases with no gene match: 16. The germline V gene encodes CDR1 MDHEN and CDR2 SYDVKM.

This clonotype was counted ten times or more. This chain links TRBV6-1 with TRBJ2-3; 7 positions match TRBD1. Trimming cost V 5 bases and J 3 bases; bases outside gene matches: 5. The germline V gene encodes CDR1 MNHNS and CDR2 SASEGT. CDR3 length: 14 amino acids. CDR3 residues: CASSHGQATDTQYF. CDR3 in DNA: TGTGCCAGCAGTCACGGACAGGCAACAGATACGCAGTATTTT.

The chain has TRBV4-3 and TRBJ2-1; 10 positions agree with TRBD2. Germline V lookup: CDR1 LGHNA, CDR2 YSLEER. CDR3 length: 16 residues. V gave up 4 bases and J gave up 10 bases; unmatched junction bases: 13. CDR3 nucleotide sequence: TGCGCCAGCAGCCCCGGGCTGTCCATACTAGCGGGGGAGCAGTTCTTC. Translation: CASSPGLSILAGEQFF.

This clonotype was recorded a few times. This chain joins TRBV6-5 and TRBJ2-5; no clear D gene. Germline V lookup: CDR1 MNHEY, CDR2 SVGAGI. The length of the CDR3 is 14 residues. Trimming removed 2 bases at V and 0 bases at J, with 7 bases between. The CDR3 sequence is CASSYGSNQETQYF. CDR3 DNA sequence: TGTGCCAGCAGTTACGGTTCAAACCAAGAGACCCAGTACTTC.

This clonotype was counted at least ten times. This chain joins TRBV7-8 and TRBJ2-3; 7 bases align to TRBD2. Germline CDR1 and CDR2: SGHVS and FQNEAQ. V shed 2 bases and J 1 base; nucleotides not matched to a gene: 15. The CDR3 is 19 amino acids. This CDR3 reads CASSLTVGGSFMGTDTQYF. The CDR3 nucleotides read TGTGCCAGCAGCTTAACGGTGGGAGGGAGTTTTATGGGCACAGATACGCAGTATTTT.

The CDR3 region is CASNPLRVPEAFF. The CDR3 DNA is TGTGCCAGCAATCCGCTCAGGGTTCCTGAAGCTTTCTTT. This chain connects TRBV9 to TRBJ1-1, with D possibly TRBD1 on 5 matching bases. CDR3 length: 13 residues. Deletions cut 6 bases from V and 6 bases from J, with 15 bases between. Germline CDR1 reads SGDLS; CDR2 reads YYNGEE.

The J gene is TRBJ1-2, the V gene TRBV12-3 or TRBV12-4; TRBD1 is a possible D gene (5 bases). V lost 3 bases to trimming and J lost 4 bases, with 15 bases between them. The CDR3 runs 15 residues. The CDR3 protein is CASSFWQGSSYGYTF. The CDR3 DNA follows: TGTGCCAGCAGTTTCTGGCAGGGATCCAGCTATGGCTACACCTTC.

The chain couples TRBV6-5 to TRBJ2-3, with D hard to call. The CDR3 length is 13 residues. Between the trimmed V and J ends, which lost 0 bases and 4 bases, there was a span of 5 bases. The germline CDR1 and CDR2 sequences are MNHEY and SVGAGI. DNA for the CDR3: TGTGCCAGCAGTTACTCGACGGCAGATACGCAGTATTTT. Translated: CASSYSTADTQYF.

This clonotype was detected ten times or more. V and J are TRBV7-9 and TRBJ2-2; 7 bases agree with TRBD1. There are 15 residues in the CDR3. V dropped 4 bases and J dropped 0; count of bases not matched to a gene: 2. From germline, CDR1 is SEHNR and CDR2 FQNEAQ (reference sequence). The CDR3 protein is CASSSGTANTGELFF. In DNA form, the CDR3 reads TGTGCCAGCAGCTCTGGGACAGCGAACACCGGGGAGCTGTTTTTT.

The V gene is TRBV3-1, the J gene TRBJ1-4; unclear D gene. The CDR3 has 14 residues. Germline V gene lookup returns CDR1 LGHDT and CDR2 YNNKEL (reference sequence). V was cut by 8 bases and J by 6 bases, with 16 bases left in between. The CDR3 loop reads CASATGPGDEKLFF. CDR3 in DNA: TGTGCCAGCGCCACCGGGCCAGGAGATGAAAAACTGTTTTTT. The variable domain in full, with the rest retrieved from reference TRBV3-1 and TRBJ1-4, is DTAVSQTPKYLVTQMGNDKSIKCEQNLGHDTMYWYKQDSKKFLKIMFSYNNKELIINETVPNRFSPKSPDKAHLNLHINSLELGDSAVYFCASATGPGDEKLFFGSGTQLSVL.

The table lists this clonotype with a few counts. This chain connects TRBV6-6 to TRBJ2-7; 7 bases are a match to TRBD2. J was trimmed by 5 bases and V by 1 base; bases with no gene match: 5. The CDR3 sequence is 14 residues long. CDR1 and CDR2 (germline): MNHNY, SVGAGI (reference sequence). Here the CDR3 DNA reads TGTGCCAGCAGTTACTTGGCGGGGGACGACGAGCAGTACTTC. It codes for CASSYLAGDDEQYF.

The chain couples TRBV6-1 to TRBJ2-7, with TRBD1 as a possible D gene (5 bases). V was cut by 0 bases and J by 7 bases, with 10 bases left in between. There are 13 residues in the CDR3. Germline V CDR1 and CDR2: MNHNS, SASEGT. The CDR3 is CASSEAQGGEQYV. CDR3 in DNA: TGTGCCAGCAGTGAAGCGCAGGGTGGGGAGCAGTACGTC.

This clonotype has a handful of counts. The chain uses TRBV14 and TRBJ2-7, with D possibly matching TRBD1 (5 bases). The CDR3 contains 15 residues. Trimming took off 0 bases at V and 3 bases at J, with 12 bases between the two ends. The germline gives CDR1 SGHDN, CDR2 FVKESK. Here the CDR3 reads CASSQESGRVYEQYF. The CDR3 coding sequence is TGTGCCAGCAGCCAAGAATCAGGCAGGGTCTACGAGCAGTACTTC.

The sample holds a few counts of this clonotype. This rearrangement joins TRBV12-5 to TRBJ1-1; TRBD1 matches at 7 bases. Germline CDR1 LGHNT, CDR2 FRNRAP. The CDR3 sequence is 16 residues long. The V gene end was trimmed by 7 bases and the J gene end by 1 base; junction bases not matched to a gene: 12. CDR3 nucleotide sequence: TGTGCTAGTGATTCCCCAGGGGGGATCGGGAACACTGAAGCTTTCTTT. Translated: CASDSPGGIGNTEAFF.

This chain uses TRBV28 with TRBJ1-1, with a weak D call TRBD1 (5 bases). V shed 2 bases and J shed 0 bases, with 13 bases lying between them. The CDR3 has 16 amino acids. Germline V gene lookup returns CDR1 MDHEN and CDR2 SYDVKM. In DNA, the CDR3 is TGTGCCAGCAGTTTAATTCAAGCAGGGATGAACACTGAAGCTTTCTTT. Translation gives CASSLIQAGMNTEAFF.

This chain connects TRBV6-1 to TRBJ2-1, with D possibly TRBD1 on 6 matching bases. The CDR3 contains 14 residues. The germline V and J ends were trimmed by 4 bases and 5 bases, with 12 bases remaining between them. Germline-derived CDR1 and CDR2 are MNHNS and SASEGT. This CDR3 reads CASSGTDQNNEQFF. The DNA of the CDR3 is TGTGCCAGCAGTGGGACAGACCAAAACAATGAGCAGTTCTTC.

V usage is TRBV19 and J usage is TRBJ1-2, with D perhaps matching TRBD1 (6 bases). V gave up 4 bases and J gave up 7 bases, with 25 bases separating them. Germline V CDR1 and CDR2: LNHDA, SQIVND (reference sequence). The CDR3 sequence is 17 residues long. CDR3 sequence (DNA): TGTGCCAGTAGTAGGAGGGGGGAGACGGGCCTTGTAAGTGGCTACACCTTC. Residues: CASSRRGETGLVSGYTF.

The chain recombines TRBV9 with TRBJ1-2; 7 nucleotides line up with TRBD1. V lost 3 bases to trimming and J lost 7 bases; unmatched junction nucleotides: 9. The germline V gene encodes CDR1 SGDLS and CDR2 YYNGEE. CDR3 length equals 14 residues. CDR3 sequence reads: CASSENDREVGYTF. The CDR3 DNA is TGTGCCAGCAGCGAAAACGACAGGGAGGTTGGCTACACCTTC.

The V and J genes are TRBV11-2 and TRBJ2-2; 13 nucleotides agree with TRBD2. Per the germline V gene, CDR1 is SGHAT and CDR2 is FQNNGV. With 5 bases clipped from V and 0 bases from J, the junction kept 6 bases outside the gene matches. The CDR3 covers 18 residues. The CDR3 protein is CASSLRLAGGPNTGELFF. The CDR3 DNA is TGTGCCAGCAGCCTCAGACTAGCGGGGGGTCCGAACACCGGGGAGCTGTTTTTT.

The rearrangement joins TRBV11-2 to TRBJ2-3; tentative D call: TRBD1 (6 bases). CDR1 SGHAT and CDR2 FQNNGV come from the germline V gene. Trimming left V 4 bases short and J 0 bases short, with 17 bases between. The CDR3 is 17 amino acids. CDR3 DNA: TGTGCCAGCAGCTCTCCCGGCCAGGGGTACAGCACAGATACGCAGTATTTT. The encoded protein is CASSSPGQGYSTDTQYF.

This clonotype was detected ten times or more. The chain employs TRBV7-9 and TRBJ2-7; D tentatively reads TRBD1 or TRBD2 (5 bases each). There are 18 residues in the CDR3. Per the germline V gene, CDR1 is SEHNR and CDR2 is FQNEAQ (reference sequence). V was cut by 2 bases and J by 3 bases, with 23 bases left in between. CDR3 in amino acids: CASSLSTGVNRGRYEQYF. The DNA for the CDR3 is TGTGCCAGCAGCTTATCTACAGGTGTTAATCGGGGCCGCTACGAGCAGTACTTC.

This clonotype was seen ten or more times. The chain combines TRBV7-8 with TRBJ2-3, with 8 positions matching TRBD1. CDR3 length equals 15 residues. CDR1 SGHVS and CDR2 FQNEAQ come from the germline V gene. Trimming at V came to 5 bases and at J to 6 bases, leaving 10 bases not matched to a gene. The DNA of the CDR3 is TGTGCCAGCAGCCCCCGGGACAGGAGGGGGGATACGCAGTATTTT. Translation: CASSPRDRRGDTQYF.

This clonotype was picked up many times. This chain uses TRBV7-8 with TRBJ2-3; tentatively, D is TRBD1 (5 bases). This CDR3 spans 17 amino acids. Between the trimmed V and J ends, which lost 1 base and 2 bases, there was a span of 16 bases. Germline V CDR1 and CDR2: SGHVS, FQNEAQ. CDR3 loop: CASSLDRPPPHTDTQYF. The CDR3 bases are TGTGCCAGCAGCTTAGACAGGCCCCCTCCACACACAGATACGCAGTATTTT.

The chain combines TRBV6-2 or TRBV6-3 with TRBJ2-5; the match to TRBD1 covers 12 bases. CDR1 is MNHEY and CDR2 is SVGEGT in the germline V gene. The CDR3 has 16 residues. The junction had 7 bases not matched to a gene; V was cut back by 4 bases and J by 4 bases. The CDR3 nucleotides are TGTGCCAGCAGTTCGCATGGGACAGGGGGCAGAGAGACCCAGTACTTC. Its protein product is CASSSHGTGGRETQYF.

This sequence joins TRBV10-3 and TRBJ2-1; 8 bases align to TRBD2. This CDR3 comprises 15 residues. Per the germline V gene, CDR1 is ENHRY and CDR2 is SYGVKD. The V gene end was trimmed by 4 bases and the J gene end by 4 bases; junction bases not matched to a gene: 6. The CDR3 nucleotides read TGTGCCATCAGTGTTGAGACTAGCGAATACAATGAGCAGTTCTTC. It codes for CAISVETSEYNEQFF.